This passage covers 26 T cell receptor beta chains from one sample sequenced in a study of blood T cell repertoires in COVID-19. Clones were sequenced by immunoSEQ multiplex PCR, and TCRdb holds only the in-frame ones, with some missing. Here the sample spans over 200,000 clones, approximately 86% being singletons. Material for sequencing was peripheral blood. These receptors came from a woman aged 25 to 45 with acute or convalescent COVID-19.

This chain uses TRBV18 with TRBJ1-6, with 7 bases fitting TRBD1. Trimming cost V 6 bases and J 1 base; bases outside gene matches: 9. This CDR3 contains 17 residues. CDR1 is KGHSH and CDR2 is LQKENI in the germline V gene. The CDR3 region is CASSDRQGSSYNSPLHF. The CDR3 region has the DNA TGTGCCAGCTCGGACCGACAGGGTAGTTCCTATAATTCACCCCTCCACTTT.

The rearrangement joins TRBV7-9 to TRBJ2-5; D is undetermined. Deletions cut 3 bases from V and 2 bases from J, with 13 bases between. CDR1 and CDR2 from the germline V gene are SEHNR and FQNEAQ (reference sequence). The CDR3 covers 15 residues. The CDR3 loop reads CASSFKTSRQETQYF. The CDR3 nucleotides are TGTGCCAGCAGCTTTAAAACATCCCGTCAAGAGACCCAGTACTTC.

The rearrangement links TRBV6-2 or TRBV6-3 to TRBJ2-1; TRBD2 agrees at 7 bases. The germline CDR1 and CDR2 sequences are MNHEY and SVGEGT. CDR3 length equals 16 residues. Trimming removed 5 bases from V and 8 bases from J; junction bases left unmatched: 15. CDR3 bases: TGTGCCAGCAGTCCCCCTAGGAGCGGGGCCTTGGATGAGCAGTTCTTC. As protein: CASSPPRSGALDEQFF.

This clone came up a few times. The chain couples TRBV7-9 to TRBJ1-5; TRBD1 aligns across 7 bases. CDR1 SEHNR and CDR2 FQNEAQ come from the germline V gene (reference sequence). The J segment lost 0 bases and the V segment lost 7 bases, leaving 15 bases of the junction unmatched. The CDR3 spans 18 residues. CDR3 coding DNA: TGTGCCAGCACACACTACCGGGGACAGACCAATAGCAATCAGCCCCAGCATTTT. This encodes CASTHYRGQTNSNQPQHF.

This chain joins TRBV27 and TRBJ2-5, with D possibly TRBD1 on 6 matching bases. Germline CDR1 and CDR2: MNHEY and SMNVEV (reference sequence). With 7 bases removed from V and 5 bases from J, the gap between germline ends came to 17 bases. The CDR3 runs to 14 residues. Here the CDR3 reads CASTYTGSSETQYF. The CDR3 DNA reads as TGTGCCAGCACATACACAGGGTCGTCGGAGACCCAGTACTTC.

This clone was counted once. The chain uses TRBV5-6 and TRBJ2-1; a possible D gene is TRBD2 (6 bases). The V end lost 4 bases, the J end lost 3 bases, and 17 bases lay between the germline ends. There are 16 residues in the CDR3. Germline V gene lookup returns CDR1 SGHDT and CDR2 YYEEEE. Written as DNA, the CDR3 is TGTGCCAGCAGCCGATCCTTCGCGGGAAACTACAATGAGCAGTTCTTC. Translated, it gives CASSRSFAGNYNEQFF. Combining the CDR3 with reference TRBV5-6 and TRBJ2-1 gives the whole variable domain DAGVTQSPTHLIKTRGQQVTLRCSPKSGHDTVSWYQQALGQGPQFIFQYYEEEERQRGNFPDRFSGHQFPNYSSELNVNALLLGDSALYLCASSRSFAGNYNEQFFGPGTRLTVL.

The rearrangement uses TRBV6-6 and TRBJ1-5; tentative D call: TRBD1 (6 bases). V lost 6 bases to trimming and J lost 7 bases, with 22 bases between them. CDR3 length: 16 amino acids. Germline CDR1 and CDR2: MNHNY and SVGAGI (reference sequence). This chain's CDR3 is CASREQGWSSQQPQHF. The CDR3 DNA reads TGTGCCAGCAGGGAACAGGGATGGTCTAGCCAACAGCCCCAGCATTTT.

This chain links TRBV19 with TRBJ2-5; 10 nucleotides match TRBD1. CDR1 and CDR2 from the germline V gene are LNHDA and SQIVND (reference sequence). Trimming took 6 bases from V and 5 from J; bases not matched to a gene: 6. The CDR3 sequence is 14 residues long. CDR3 nucleotides: TGTGCCAGTAGGGTGACAGGGGGCGGCGAGACCCAGTACTTC. Protein sequence: CASRVTGGGETQYF.

This chain uses TRBV10-3 with TRBJ2-7; TRBD1 is a possible D gene (5 bases). Germline lookup yields CDR1 ENHRY and CDR2 SYGVKD. V was pared by 0 bases and J by 2 bases, with 8 bases between. The CDR3 is made up of 14 amino acids. The CDR3 sequence: CAISESQGPYEQYF. The CDR3 bases are TGTGCCATCAGTGAGTCCCAGGGCCCCTACGAGCAGTACTTC.

This chain connects TRBV10-3 to TRBJ2-7, with D perhaps matching TRBD2 (7 bases). Germline V CDR1 and CDR2: ENHRY, SYGVKD. The V gene lost 4 bases and the J gene lost 5 bases, with 18 bases spanning the gap. The CDR3 runs 15 residues. The CDR3 DNA is TGTGCCATCAGTGTTAGGGGGAGGGCGGGTGACGAGCAGTACTTC. Amino acids: CAISVRGRAGDEQYF.

The DNA of the CDR3 is TGTGCCATCAGTGGTCAGGGGTTAGACTATGGCTACACCTTC. This translates into CAISGQGLDYGYTF. V usage is TRBV10-3 and J usage is TRBJ1-2, with D perhaps matching TRBD1 (6 bases). The CDR3 totals 14 residues. Germline V gene data show CDR1 as ENHRY and CDR2 as SYGVKD. Trimming shortened V by 4 bases and J by 3 bases, and 12 bases separated the two germline ends.

The CDR3 DNA sequence: TGTGCCAGCAGCTTAGGTCCGACAGGGAGTATGCTGTTTTTT. Residues: CASSLGPTGSMLFF. This chain connects TRBV7-9 to TRBJ1-4, with TRBD1 matching over 7 bases. J gave up 14 bases and V 1 base, and 10 bases lay outside the gene matches. CDR1 SEHNR and CDR2 FQNEAQ come from the germline V gene (reference sequence). There are 14 residues in the CDR3.

V and J are TRBV5-1 and TRBJ2-1, with 7 bases lining up with TRBD2. This CDR3 spans 15 amino acids. V shed 4 bases, J shed 5 bases, and the junction held 9 bases outside the gene matches. Germline loops: CDR1 SGHRS, CDR2 YFSETQ. In DNA form, the CDR3 reads TGCGCCAGCAGCCCTAGACTAGCAATGAACAATGAGCAGTTCTTC. Its protein is CASSPRLAMNNEQFF.

The chain is built from TRBV6-5 and TRBJ1-5; 8 nucleotides align to TRBD1. This CDR3 comprises 14 residues. V lost 5 bases, J lost 6 bases, and 6 bases stayed unmatched. Germline loops: CDR1 MNHEY, CDR2 SVGAGI. CDR3 coding DNA: TGTGCCAGCAGTCGCAGGGGGCTCGGTCAGCCCCAGCATTTT. Protein product: CASSRRGLGQPQHF.

The V gene is TRBV24-1, the J gene TRBJ1-3; no definite D call. Germline V lookup: CDR1 KGHDR, CDR2 SFDVKD. The CDR3 has 15 amino acids. The V end was cut by 3 bases, the J end by 3 bases, with 11 bases between. The CDR3 protein is CATSDPTRDGNTIYF. The CDR3 DNA follows: TGTGCCACCAGTGATCCTACCCGCGATGGAAACACCATATATTTT.

This clone has only a few counts. The V call is TRBV7-2, the J call TRBJ2-7, with 8 bases matching TRBD2. CDR1 and CDR2 from the germline V gene are SGHTA and FQGNSA. J lost 1 base, V lost 0 bases, and 5 bases had no gene match. The CDR3 totals 16 residues. In DNA form, the CDR3 reads TGTGCCAGCAGCTTAGCGGCTAGCGGGCTATCCTACGAGCAGTACTTC. It translates to CASSLAASGLSYEQYF.

The rearrangement joins TRBV24-1 to TRBJ2-7; D is unclear. V lost 8 bases and J 5 bases, leaving 9 bases between the germline ends. The V gene's germline CDR1 is KGHDR and CDR2 SFDVKD. CDR3 length: 11 residues. This CDR3 is CATTQSDEQYF. For the CDR3, the DNA is TGTGCCACCACCCAGTCCGACGAGCAGTACTTC.

This clone appeared a few times. V usage is TRBV27 and J usage is TRBJ2-2; the D gene is possibly TRBD2 (6 bases). V lost 6 bases, J lost 1 base, and 12 bases lay in between. This CDR3 is built from 15 residues. The germline V gene has CDR1 MNHEY and CDR2 SMNVEV (reference sequence). The CDR3 spells CASRKTGVNTGELFF. Here the CDR3 DNA reads TGTGCCAGCAGAAAAACGGGGGTGAACACCGGGGAGCTGTTTTTT.

The CDR3 loop is CASRAVNTEAFF. The CDR3 DNA follows: TGCGCCAGCCGTGCAGTGAACACTGAAGCTTTCTTT. J is TRBJ1-1 and V is TRBV5-1; D uncertain. CDR1 and CDR2 (germline): SGHRS, YFSETQ. The CDR3 has 12 residues. Trimming removed 7 bases at V and 0 bases at J, with 7 bases between.

The CDR3 here is CASSAQGRDTEAFF. The CDR3 coding sequence is TGTGCCAGCAGTGCTCAGGGGAGGGACACTGAAGCTTTCTTT. J is TRBJ1-1 and V is TRBV6-4, with D possibly matching TRBD1 (6 bases). Germline CDR1 and CDR2: MRHNA and SNTAGT. CDR3 size: 14 residues. The V end lost 4 bases, the J end lost 3 bases, and 12 bases lay between the germline ends.

This clone was detected only once. J is TRBJ1-3 and V is TRBV5-1; D not certain. V lost 0 bases, J lost 2 bases, and 9 bases lay in between. This CDR3 region has 15 residues. CDR1 is SGHRS and CDR2 is YFSETQ in the germline V gene. The CDR3 spells CASSLASGTGNTIYF. The DNA of the CDR3 is TGCGCCAGCAGCTTGGCGTCGGGGACTGGAAACACCATATATTTT. The entire variable domain, with the rest obtained from reference TRBV5-1 and TRBJ1-3, is as follows: KAGVTQTPRYLIKTRGQQVTLSCSPISGHRSVSWYQQTPGQGLQFLFEYFSETQRNKGNFPGRFSGRQFSNSRSEMNVSTLELGDSALYLCASSLASGTGNTIYFGEGSWLTVV.

The chain is built from TRBV9 and TRBJ2-5; 14 nucleotides match TRBD2. Trimming cost V 3 bases and J 1 base; bases outside gene matches: 2. Germline assignment: CDR1 SGDLS and CDR2 YYNGEE. This CDR3 comprises 16 residues. CDR3 coding DNA: TGTGCCAGCAGCGGACTAGCGGGAGGGCCCCAAGAGACCCAGTACTTC. It encodes CASSGLAGGPQETQYF.

This rearrangement joins TRBV7-2 to TRBJ2-7; TRBD1 agrees at 8 bases. CDR1 and CDR2 (germline): SGHTA, FQGNSA. CDR3 length: 15 residues. With 4 bases clipped from V and 0 bases from J, the junction kept 5 bases outside the gene matches. As DNA, the CDR3 is TGTGCCAGCAGCTCCCAGGGGGCGCACTCCTACGAGCAGTACTTC. It is translated as CASSSQGAHSYEQYF.

The chain links TRBV6-4 to TRBJ2-7, with TRBD2 matching 11 bases. V lost 7 bases, J lost 2 bases, and 4 bases stayed unmatched. CDR3 length: 14 residues. The germline V gene has CDR1 MRHNA and CDR2 SNTAGT. CDR3 sequence reads: CASKPTSGAYEQYF. In DNA form, the CDR3 reads TGTGCCAGCAAACCGACTAGCGGGGCCTACGAGCAGTACTTC.

This chain connects TRBV11-3 to TRBJ2-1, with 8 bases aligning to TRBD1. Looked up from germline, CDR1 is SGHNT and CDR2 is YENEEA. V was pared by 5 bases and J by 9 bases, with 12 bases of the junction left unmatched. This CDR3 is 15 amino acids long. The CDR3 protein is CASSPGQGLPLEQFF. DNA of the CDR3: TGTGCCAGCAGCCCAGGACAGGGTCTTCCTCTTGAGCAGTTCTTC.

This clone was picked up one time. V usage is TRBV5-5 and J usage is TRBJ2-1; 7 nucleotides line up with TRBD2. The ends lost 6 bases at V and 0 bases at J; junction bases unmatched: 6. The CDR3 length is 15 residues. Germline values: CDR1 SGHKS, CDR2 YYEKEE (reference sequence). The chain's CDR3 is CASTLLAGSYNEQFF. The CDR3 DNA sequence: TGTGCCAGCACCTTATTAGCGGGCTCCTACAATGAGCAGTTCTTC.